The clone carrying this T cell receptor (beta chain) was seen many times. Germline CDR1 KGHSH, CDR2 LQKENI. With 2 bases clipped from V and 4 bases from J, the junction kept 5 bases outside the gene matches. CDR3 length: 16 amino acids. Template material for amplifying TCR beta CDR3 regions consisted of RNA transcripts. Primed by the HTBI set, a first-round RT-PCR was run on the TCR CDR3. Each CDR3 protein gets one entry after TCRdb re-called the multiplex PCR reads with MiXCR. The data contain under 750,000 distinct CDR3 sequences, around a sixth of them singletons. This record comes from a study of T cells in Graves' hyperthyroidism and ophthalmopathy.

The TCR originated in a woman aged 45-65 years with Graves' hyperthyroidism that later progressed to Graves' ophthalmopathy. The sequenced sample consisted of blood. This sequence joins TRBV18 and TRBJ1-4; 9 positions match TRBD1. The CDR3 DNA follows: TGTGCCAGCTCACCAAGGACAGGGGCTAATAATGAAAAACTGTTTTTT. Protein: CASSPRTGANNEKLFF.